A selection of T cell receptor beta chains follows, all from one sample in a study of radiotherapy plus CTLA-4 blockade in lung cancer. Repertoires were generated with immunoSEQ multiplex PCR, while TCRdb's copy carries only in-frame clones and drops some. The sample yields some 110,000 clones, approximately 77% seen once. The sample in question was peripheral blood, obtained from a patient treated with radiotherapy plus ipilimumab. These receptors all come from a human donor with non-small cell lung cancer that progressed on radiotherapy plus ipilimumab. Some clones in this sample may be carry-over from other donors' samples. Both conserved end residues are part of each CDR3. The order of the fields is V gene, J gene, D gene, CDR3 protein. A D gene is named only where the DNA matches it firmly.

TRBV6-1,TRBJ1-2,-,CASGGRSRDYGYTF
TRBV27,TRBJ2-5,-,CAILGTQYF
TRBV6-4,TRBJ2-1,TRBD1,CASSARGHNEQFF
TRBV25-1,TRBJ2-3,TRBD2,CATEGLAFTDTQYF
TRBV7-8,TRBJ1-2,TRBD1,CASSADRAQVVYAGYTF
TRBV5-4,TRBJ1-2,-,CASSPPRGDGYTF
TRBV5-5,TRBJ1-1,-,CASSLGLPMNTEAFF
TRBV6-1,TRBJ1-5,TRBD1,CASSEGTGRNQPQHF
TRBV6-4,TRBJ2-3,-,CASSNEMVGGLDTQYF
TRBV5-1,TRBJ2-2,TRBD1,CASSSRTGENTGELFF
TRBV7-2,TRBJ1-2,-,CASSLDSTYGYTF
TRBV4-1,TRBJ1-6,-,CASSQRAEGASPLHF
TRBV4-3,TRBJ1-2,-,CASSQEGIYGYTF
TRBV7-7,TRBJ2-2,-,CASSPRGMGNTGELFF
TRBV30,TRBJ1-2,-,CAWETDNRYGYTF
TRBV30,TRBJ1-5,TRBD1,CAWSEGQGHQPQHF
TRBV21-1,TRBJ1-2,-,CASSKPERGDYGYTF
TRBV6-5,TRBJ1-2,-,CASSPVGGHGYTF
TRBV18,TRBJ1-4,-,CASSPRTATNEKLFF
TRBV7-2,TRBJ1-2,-,CASSSRVGYGYTF
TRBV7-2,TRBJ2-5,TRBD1,CASSFQTGRGRETQYF
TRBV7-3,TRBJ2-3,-,CASSLGGSDTQYF
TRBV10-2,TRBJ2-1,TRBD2,CASSGSGGGYNEQFF
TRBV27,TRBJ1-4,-,CASKGFGQRYDEKLFF
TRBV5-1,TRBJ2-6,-,CASAPRGSGANVLTF
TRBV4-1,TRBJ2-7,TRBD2,CASSQDLAGGGYEQYF
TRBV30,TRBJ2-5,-,CAWDRGSSGWETQYF
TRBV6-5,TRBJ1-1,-,CASQRAGEVTEAFF
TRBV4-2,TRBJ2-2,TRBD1,CASSLTQGAGGELFF
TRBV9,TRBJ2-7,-,CASSERHSGDEQYF
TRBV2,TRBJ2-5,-,CASTGIPQETQYF
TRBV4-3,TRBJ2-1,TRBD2,CASSQDRSWGGRQFF
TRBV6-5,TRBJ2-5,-,CASSYLGGETQYF